The clone carrying this T cell receptor beta chain has more than one count but fewer than ten. This specimen belongs to a study of T cells after yellow fever vaccination. Template-switching 5'RACE yielded the TCR cDNA; a universal primer site and UMIs were added in the process. TCRdb re-analysed the 5' RACE reads in MiXCR, keeping a single row per CDR3 protein. The sample lists 250,000 to 400,000 distinct CDR3 sequences, about 4% occurring once. Trimming left V 4 bases short and J 0 bases short, with 10 bases between. Germline CDR1 reads SGHDN; CDR2 reads FVKESK. This CDR3 contains 15 residues. The input for sequencing was PBMCs, taken 5 days after the yellow fever booster vaccination. The chain links TRBV14 to TRBJ1-3; possible D gene TRBD1, 5 bases. The sequence derives from a man between 18 and 35 years old who received the YFV17D yellow fever vaccine. The CDR3 DNA is TGTGCCAGCAGCCGAGACAGCCGCTCTGGAAACACCATATATTTT. Its translation is CASSRDSRSGNTIYF.